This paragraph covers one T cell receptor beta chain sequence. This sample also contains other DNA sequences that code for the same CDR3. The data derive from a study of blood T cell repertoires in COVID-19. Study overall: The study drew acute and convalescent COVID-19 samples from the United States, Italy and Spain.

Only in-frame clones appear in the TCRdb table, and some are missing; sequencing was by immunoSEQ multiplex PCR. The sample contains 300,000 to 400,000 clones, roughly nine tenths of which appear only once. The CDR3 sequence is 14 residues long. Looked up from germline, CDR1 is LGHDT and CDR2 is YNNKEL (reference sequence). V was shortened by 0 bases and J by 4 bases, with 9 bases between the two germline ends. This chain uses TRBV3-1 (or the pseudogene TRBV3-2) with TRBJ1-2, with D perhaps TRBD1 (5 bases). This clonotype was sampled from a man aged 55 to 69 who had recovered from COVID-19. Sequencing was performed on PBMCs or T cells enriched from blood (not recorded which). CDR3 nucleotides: TGTGCCAGCAGCCAAGACCCAGGGTTCTATGGCTACACCTTC. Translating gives CASSQDPGFYGYTF.